This TCR beta chain comes out of a study of OX40 agonist ivuxolimab in advanced cancers. General study results and limits: Expanded clones tended on average to be more numerous among CD8+ T cells than CD4+.

Comment on this clone: What it recognizes is unknown.

There are 13 residues in the CDR3. In germline, CDR1 is SGHRS, CDR2 YFSETQ. The ends were cut back, 0 bases at V and 10 bases at J, with 13 bases in the middle. Repertoires were generated with immunoSEQ multiplex PCR, while TCRdb's copy carries only in-frame clones and drops some. The sample carries about 89,000 clones, over 75% recorded once. The V and J genes are TRBV5-1 and TRBJ1-1; no firm D call. The clonotype originates from an adult with an advanced solid tumor such as melanoma, head and neck, liver or kidney cancer. Sequenced here: CD4+ or CD8+ T cells sorted from blood, sampled in a trial of the OX40 agonist ivuxolimab. CDR3 amino acids: CASSLEAARGAFF. Here the CDR3 DNA reads TGCGCCAGCAGCTTGGAGGCAGCCCGGGGAGCTTTCTTT.